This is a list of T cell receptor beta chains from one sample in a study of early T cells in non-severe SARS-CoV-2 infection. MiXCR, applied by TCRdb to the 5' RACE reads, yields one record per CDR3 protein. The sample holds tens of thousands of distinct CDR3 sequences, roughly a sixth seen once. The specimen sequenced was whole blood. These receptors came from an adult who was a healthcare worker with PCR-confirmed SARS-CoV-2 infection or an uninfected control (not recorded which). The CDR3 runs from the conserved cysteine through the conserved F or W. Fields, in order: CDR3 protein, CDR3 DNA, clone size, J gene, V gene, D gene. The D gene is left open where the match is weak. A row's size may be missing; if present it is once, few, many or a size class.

CDR3: CATSRGEADTQYF
DNA: TGTGCCACCAGCAGGGGAGAAGCGGATACGCAGTATTTT
size: -
J: TRBJ2-3
V: TRBV15
D: -

CDR3: CASSVKSLAGVGADTQYF
DNA: TGTGCCAGCAGCGTAAAGAGCCTAGCGGGGGTAGGCGCAGATACGCAGTATTTT
size: -
J: TRBJ2-3
V: TRBV9
D: TRBD2

CDR3: CASSTSGGAFTDTQYF
DNA: TGTGCCAGCAGCACTAGCGGGGGGGCCTTCACAGATACGCAGTATTTT
size: many
J: TRBJ2-3
V: TRBV2
D: TRBD2

CDR3: CASSSNIIAGINANTGELFF
DNA: TGTGCCAGCAGCTCCAATATAATAGCGGGGATAAATGCGAACACCGGGGAGCTGTTTTTT
size: -
J: TRBJ2-2
V: TRBV7-6
D: TRBD2

CDR3: CASSQDKLRDRGKLFF
DNA: TGCGCCAGCAGCCAAGATAAGCTAAGGGACAGGGGAAAACTGTTTTTT
size: -
J: TRBJ1-4
V: TRBV4-1
D: TRBD1

CDR3: CSVVLLAQSSYEQYF
DNA: TGCAGCGTTGTGCTTCTAGCGCAGAGCTCCTACGAGCAGTACTTC
size: few
J: TRBJ2-7
V: TRBV29-1
D: -

CDR3: CASSYQPGLAGLAKNIQYF
DNA: TGTGCCAGCAGTTACCAGCCCGGGTTAGCGGGCCTAGCCAAAAACATTCAGTACTTC
size: few
J: TRBJ2-4
V: TRBV6-7
D: TRBD2

CDR3: CSVEVPSVNLYEQYF
DNA: TGCAGCGTTGAAGTGCCTTCCGTTAACCTTTACGAGCAGTACTTC
size: -
J: TRBJ2-7
V: TRBV29-1
D: -

CDR3: CASSHRDRYYGYTF
DNA: TGTGCCAGCAGCCACCGGGACAGATACTATGGCTACACCTTC
size: -
J: TRBJ1-2
V: TRBV3-1
D: TRBD1

CDR3: CARSEDLLEVKTEAFF
DNA: TGTGCCAGAAGTGAAGACCTCCTAGAGGTGAAAACTGAAGCTTTCTTT
size: -
J: TRBJ1-1
V: TRBV2
D: -

CDR3: CASSSTHINQPQHF
DNA: TGTGCCAGCAGTTCCACGCACATCAATCAGCCCCAGCATTTT
size: -
J: TRBJ1-5
V: TRBV6-2/TRBV6-3
D: -

CDR3: CASSPTGVRAGVVGELFF
DNA: TGTGCCAGCTCACCAACAGGCGTACGTGCGGGAGTGGTCGGGGAGCTGTTTTTT
size: few
J: TRBJ2-2
V: TRBV18
D: TRBD2

CDR3: CSATLNNEQFF
DNA: TGCAGTGCTACCCTGAACAATGAGCAGTTCTTC
size: -
J: TRBJ2-1
V: TRBV20-1
D: -

CDR3: CASSWGWGNYNEQFF
DNA: TGTGCCAGCAGTTGGGGGTGGGGGAACTACAATGAGCAGTTCTTC
size: many
J: TRBJ2-1
V: TRBV12-3/TRBV12-4
D: -

CDR3: CASSYSLGQGGETQYF
DNA: TGTGCCAGCAGTTACTCACTGGGACAGGGAGGAGAGACCCAGTACTTC
size: few
J: TRBJ2-5
V: TRBV6-6
D: TRBD1

CDR3: CAIRQSGPLLNEQFF
DNA: TGTGCCATCAGGCAAAGCGGACCTCTCCTAAATGAGCAGTTCTTC
size: few
J: TRBJ2-1
V: TRBV10-3
D: -

CDR3: CAWSFPDRENSPLHF
DNA: TGTGCCTGGAGTTTTCCGGACAGGGAAAATTCACCCCTCCACTTT
size: many
J: TRBJ1-6
V: TRBV30
D: TRBD1

CDR3: CASSSQQGNEQFF
DNA: TGCGCCAGCAGTAGCCAACAGGGCAATGAGCAGTTCTTC
size: few
J: TRBJ2-1
V: TRBV10-1
D: -

CDR3: CSAATGRDKANYGYTF
DNA: TGCAGTGCTGCGACAGGGAGGGATAAAGCTAACTATGGCTACACCTTC
size: -
J: TRBJ1-2
V: TRBV20-1
D: TRBD1

CDR3: CASSLDPLNTEAFF
DNA: TGTGCCAGCAGCTTAGATCCCTTGAACACTGAAGCTTTCTTT
size: few
J: TRBJ1-1
V: TRBV7-9
D: -

CDR3: CASRRTATNEKLFF
DNA: TGTGCCAGCAGGAGGACAGCAACTAATGAAAAACTGTTTTTT
size: -
J: TRBJ1-4
V: TRBV14
D: -

CDR3: CASSMTGGYEQYF
DNA: TGTGCCAGTAGTATGACAGGGGGTTACGAGCAGTACTTC
size: few
J: TRBJ2-7
V: TRBV19
D: TRBD1